Included here is one TCR beta chain sequence, with context. The data are from a study of blood T cell repertoires in COVID-19. The overall study: Acute and convalescent COVID-19 specimens originated in the United States, Italy and Spain. Sample material is recorded as cDNA or gDNA derived from T cells, B-cell-depleted T cells, or PBMCs.

Germline V lookup: CDR1 SGHKS, CDR2 YYEKEE (reference sequence). The CDR3 totals 13 residues. Trimming left V 4 bases short and J 2 bases short, with 10 bases between. Followed longitudinally, the Seattle patients had been enrolled during active infection. Per the original methods: Amplification of reference gene primers was used by the study to estimate nucleated cell counts. The data were produced by immunoSEQ multiplex PCR, yet TCRdb's version contains in-frame clones alone and is incomplete. The D gene and trimming were derived from the DNA, and the V and J assignments and clone size from that table. The data hold 390,000 or so clones, with more than 70% observed a single time.

What was sequenced was peripheral blood. The TCR originated in a woman aged 25 to 39 with COVID-19, enrolled during active disease. The chain carries TRBV5-5 and TRBJ2-7; D is perhaps TRBD1 (5 bases). CDR3 DNA sequence: TGTGCCAGCAGCCCCCTGACAGCCTACGAGCAGTACTTC. It is translated as CASSPLTAYEQYF.